This passage covers 8 T cell receptor beta chains from one sample sequenced in a study of blood T cell repertoires in COVID-19. Assay: immunoSEQ multiplex PCR; the TCRdb copy retains only in-frame clones and omits some. The sample yields about 75,000 clones, 88% seen once. Sequencing was done on a sample of peripheral blood. The receptors were gathered from a human donor in a cohort sampled during active COVID-19.

This chain connects TRBV7-3 to TRBJ2-3; 7 bases fit TRBD1. The CDR3 contains 13 residues. CDR1 is SGHTA, CDR2 FQGTGA, per germline. Trimming removed 5 bases from V and 8 bases from J; junction bases left unmatched: 7. The CDR3 nucleotides are TGTGCCAGCAGCCCCGACAGGGTCGGTACGCAGTATTTT. Translating gives CASSPDRVGTQYF.

The gene calls are TRBV5-1 and TRBJ2-3; no clear D gene. The CDR3 loop spans 14 amino acids. In germline, CDR1 is SGHRS, CDR2 YFSETQ. Trimming removed 4 bases at V and 2 bases at J, with 11 bases between. The CDR3 sequence is CASSKDTHTDTQYF. As DNA, the CDR3 is TGCGCCAGCAGCAAAGACACCCACACAGATACGCAGTATTTT.

This chain joins TRBV7-2 and TRBJ1-3; 7 nucleotides agree with TRBD1. With 4 bases clipped from V and 0 bases from J, the junction kept 9 bases outside the gene matches. Germline V CDR1 and CDR2: SGHTA, FQGNSA. The CDR3 contains 17 residues. The CDR3 nucleotides read TGTGCCAGCAGCTCATCGACAGGGACCCTCTCTGGAAACACCATATATTTT. Translation: CASSSSTGTLSGNTIYF.

V and J are TRBV7-3 and TRBJ2-1; the D is unclear. Germline CDR1 and CDR2: SGHTA and FQGTGA. The CDR3 is 14 amino acids. Trimming left V 4 bases short and J 0 bases short, with 7 bases between. The CDR3 loop reads CASSSTDSYNEQFF. DNA of the CDR3: TGTGCCAGCAGCTCGACTGACTCCTACAATGAGCAGTTCTTC.

This sequence joins TRBV6-2 or TRBV6-3 and TRBJ2-1; 7 nucleotides agree with TRBD1. Trimming removed 4 bases from V and 0 bases from J; junction bases left unmatched: 12. CDR1 is MNHEY, CDR2 SVGEGT, per germline. The CDR3 is made up of 18 amino acids. CDR3 sequence: CASSFGTSWDSSYNEQFF. CDR3 in DNA: TGTGCCAGCAGTTTTGGAACGTCCTGGGACAGCTCCTACAATGAGCAGTTCTTC.

This chain connects TRBV7-9 to TRBJ2-7, with a possible D match to TRBD1 (5 bases). This CDR3 is built from 13 residues. V lost 3 bases and J 2 bases, leaving 8 bases between the germline ends. Germline lookup yields CDR1 SEHNR and CDR2 FQNEAQ (reference sequence). CDR3 sequence reads: CASSLTATYEQYF. The CDR3 DNA sequence: TGTGCCAGCAGCTTGACAGCAACCTACGAGCAGTACTTC.

In regard to this clone: Compared with germline, one end of the junction differs, possibly owing to a read error. The V call is TRBV19, the J call TRBJ2-7, with D perhaps matching TRBD1 (6 bases). The CDR3 loop spans 11 amino acids. Germline V gene lookup returns CDR1 LNHDA and CDR2 SQIVND (reference sequence). The DNA for the CDR3 is TGTGCCAGTAGTGTCGCCGGGACATGGAGCTTC. Amino acid sequence: CASSVAGTWSF.

V is TRBV12-3 or TRBV12-4 and J is TRBJ2-7; weak D call: TRBD2 (5 bases). This CDR3 spans 11 amino acids. The V end lost 6 bases, the J end lost 3 bases, and 6 bases lay between the germline ends. The CDR3 nucleotides are TGTGCCAGCAGCCGGGGCTACGAGCAGTACTTC. Its protein is CASSRGYEQYF.